This TCR beta chain was sequenced in a study of T-cell reconstitution after alpha-beta-depleted transplantation in children. In germline, CDR1 is DFQATT, CDR2 SNEGSKA (reference sequence). CDR3 length equals 15 residues. After removal of 6 bases from V and 2 bases from J, the junction contained 12 bases not matched to a gene. Details on this clonotype: The antigen is not known.

Library preparation (for TCRbeta) was performed with unique molecular identifiers. Via MiXCR, TCRdb re-called the PCR reads, giving one row per CDR3 protein. The sample lists around 450,000 distinct CDR3 sequences; over 40% were seen once. The study, taken as a whole, reports: A year had passed since transplant, and T-cell counts and diversity by then came mostly from newly produced T cells.

This TCR came from a girl aged 2 to 10 with aplastic anemia, due to receive a stem cell transplant. The V and J genes are TRBV20-1 and TRBJ2-5; 7 nucleotides line up with TRBD1. The sequenced sample was PBMCs, obtained before TCRalphabeta/CD19-depleted stem cell transplant. The chain's CDR3 is CSAPKPGQPQETQYF. Here the CDR3 DNA reads TGCAGTGCGCCTAAACCGGGACAGCCACAAGAGACCCAGTACTTC.